The 32 T cell receptor beta chains in this list originate from one sample, sequenced in a study of cytotoxic CD8 clonotypes in ibrutinib-treated CLL. Repertoires were generated with immunoSEQ multiplex PCR, while TCRdb's copy carries only in-frame clones and drops some. The table shows about 84,000 clones, with about 86% occurring only once. Sequencing used PBMCs, obtained before ibrutinib treatment. The source is a human donor with chronic lymphocytic leukemia.

The rearrangement uses TRBV29-1 and TRBJ1-1; possibly TRBD1 for D (6 bases). The V and J ends lost 5 bases and 2 bases respectively, with 15 bases between them. Germline CDR1 reads SQVTM; CDR2 reads ANQGSEA. The CDR3 extends over 14 amino acids. CDR3 amino acids: CSVLQGPLNTEAFF. The CDR3 coding sequence is TGCAGCGTTTTACAGGGACCTTTAAACACTGAAGCTTTCTTT.

The genes are TRBV7-2 and TRBJ2-3; possibly TRBD1 for D (5 bases). V dropped 4 bases and J dropped 5 bases, with 10 bases sitting between them. This CDR3 contains 13 residues. Germline V gives CDR1 SGHTA, CDR2 FQGNSA. The chain's CDR3 is CASSSQGLDTQYF. The CDR3 DNA follows: TGTGCCAGCAGCTCGCAGGGTTTAGATACGCAGTATTTT.

The V gene is TRBV5-1, the J gene TRBJ1-5; 10 nucleotides align to TRBD1. CDR3 length equals 14 residues. The germline V gene encodes CDR1 SGHRS and CDR2 YFSETQ. V was clipped by 4 bases and J by 4 bases; unmatched bases: 2. This chain's CDR3 is CASSEGQGNQPQHF. The CDR3 nucleotides are TGCGCCAGCAGCGAGGGACAGGGGAATCAGCCCCAGCATTTT.

The rearrangement joins TRBV19 to TRBJ2-5; D not certain. V lost 3 bases and J lost 1, with 12 bases in between. The CDR3 extends over 15 amino acids. Germline V gene sequence: CDR1 LNHDA, CDR2 SQIVND (reference sequence). CDR3 coding DNA: TGTGCCAGTAGTATTCGCGGAGTACTCCAAGAGACCCAGTACTTC. Translation: CASSIRGVLQETQYF.

In its sample, this clone was seen a few times. This chain joins TRBV6-5 and TRBJ2-7; 8 nucleotides match TRBD1. Germline values: CDR1 MNHEY, CDR2 SVGAGI. J gave up 5 bases and V 6 bases, and 9 bases lay outside the gene matches. The CDR3 totals 14 residues. The CDR3 bases are TGTGCCAGCAGAAGGACAGGGTCTTTCCACGAGCAGTACTTC. The encoded protein is CASRRTGSFHEQYF.

This chain uses TRBV19 with TRBJ1-4, with a tentative D call TRBD1 (5 bases). V was trimmed by 4 bases and J by 8 bases, leaving 17 bases between them. The CDR3 has 15 amino acids. The germline V gene has CDR1 LNHDA and CDR2 SQIVND (reference sequence). The CDR3 DNA follows: TGTGCCAGTAGTAGTGTTGGGGGTCCTGGGGAAAAACTGTTTTTT. Its protein product is CASSSVGGPGEKLFF.

The chain carries TRBV2 and TRBJ1-1, with D perhaps matching TRBD1 (6 bases). In germline, CDR1 is SNHLY, CDR2 FYNNEI. The CDR3 has 16 amino acids. The V and J ends lost 1 base and 4 bases respectively, with 16 bases between them. In DNA, the CDR3 is TGTGCCAGCAGTGAAGTTGGCAGGGGATCCGGCACTGAAGCTTTCTTT. Protein product: CASSEVGRGSGTEAFF.

The chain couples TRBV9 to TRBJ2-1, with no clear D. The CDR3 extends over 12 amino acids. Germline V CDR1 and CDR2: SGDLS, YYNGEE. V gave up 3 bases and J gave up 8 bases, with 9 bases separating them. CDR3 region: CASSAQSDEQFF. The CDR3 region has the DNA TGTGCCAGCAGCGCCCAGTCCGATGAGCAGTTCTTC.

The chain links TRBV19 to TRBJ2-1; 10 bases are a match to TRBD2. J lost 3 bases, V lost 5 bases, and 16 bases had no gene match. CDR3 length equals 19 residues. Germline V gene data show CDR1 as LNHDA and CDR2 as SQIVND (reference sequence). CDR3 loop: CASSLRTSGPLGDYNEQFF. In DNA form, the CDR3 reads TGTGCCAGTAGTTTAAGGACTAGCGGTCCCCTTGGGGACTACAATGAGCAGTTCTTC.

CDR3 protein: CASSYSGGRYGYTF. The CDR3, as DNA: TGTGCCAGCAGTTACTCTGGGGGGCGGTATGGCTACACCTTC. The chain carries TRBV6-6 and TRBJ1-2; TRBD1 might be the D (6 bases). Trimming pared 0 bases from V and 5 bases from J, leaving 10 bases between. The germline V gene encodes CDR1 MNHNY and CDR2 SVGAGI (reference sequence). The CDR3 is 14 amino acids.

This chain joins TRBV18 and TRBJ2-1; 10 bases are shared with TRBD2. V shed 5 bases and J 8 bases; nucleotides not matched to a gene: 18. Germline lookup yields CDR1 KGHSH and CDR2 LQKENI. The CDR3 has 18 residues. For the CDR3, the DNA is TGTGCCAGCTCAACCGGGACAGGATCCCTAGCGGGAGTGTATGAGCAGTTCTTC. Its translation is CASSTGTGSLAGVYEQFF.

V gene TRBV7-8 combines with J gene TRBJ1-4; D remains unclear. Germline-derived CDR1 and CDR2 are SGHVS and FQNEAQ. Trimming took 2 bases from V and 7 from J, leaving 11 bases between them. The CDR3 has 14 amino acids. The CDR3 reads CASSLTVEGEKLFF. CDR3 nucleotides: TGTGCCAGCAGCTTAACCGTGGAGGGTGAAAAACTGTTTTTT. Full variable domain (missing parts from reference TRBV7-8 and TRBJ1-4): GAGVSQSPRYKVAKRGQDVALRCDPISGHVSLFWYQQALGQGPEFLTYFQNEAQLDKSGLPSDRFFAERPEGSVSTLKIQRTQQEDSAVYLCASSLTVEGEKLFFGSGTQLSVL.

CDR3 sequence: CASRRSAGVYEQFF. DNA for the CDR3: TGTGCCAGCAGAAGGTCAGCGGGAGTTTATGAGCAGTTCTTC. V and J are TRBV27 and TRBJ2-1; 8 bases are a match to TRBD2. The V and J ends lost 6 bases and 8 bases, in that order; junction bases with no gene match: 9. Germline assignment: CDR1 MNHEY and CDR2 SMNVEV (reference sequence). CDR3 length: 14 residues.

The J gene is TRBJ2-3, the V gene TRBV5-4; D unresolved. There are 13 residues in the CDR3. From germline, CDR1 is SGHNT and CDR2 YYREEE (reference sequence). V was shortened by 0 bases and J by 1 base, with 3 bases between the two germline ends. The CDR3 DNA sequence: TGTGCCAGCAGCTTGGCGCGCACAGATACGCAGTATTTT. This gives the protein CASSLARTDTQYF.

This chain links TRBV28 with TRBJ2-2; TRBD2 agrees at 7 bases. Germline-derived CDR1 and CDR2 are MDHEN and SYDVKM. The V segment lost 5 bases and the J segment 0 bases; nucleotides outside the gene matches: 15. This CDR3 contains 19 residues. The CDR3 DNA reads as TGTGCCAGCAGTCCCACGTACGTGACTAGCAGCGCGAACACCGGGGAGCTGTTTTTT. Its translation: CASSPTYVTSSANTGELFF. The whole variable domain, remainder taken from reference TRBV28 and TRBJ2-2, is DVKVTQSSRYLVKRTGEKVFLECVQDMDHENMFWYRQDPGLGLRLIYFSYDVKMKEKGDIPEGYSVSREKKERFSLILESASTNQTSMYLCASSPTYVTSSANTGELFFGEGSRLTVL.

This chain links TRBV7-2 with TRBJ2-3; D remains unclear. V dropped 5 bases and J dropped 0 bases, with 15 bases sitting between them. The length of the CDR3 is 16 residues. Germline V gene data show CDR1 as SGHTA and CDR2 as FQGNSA. CDR3 nucleotide sequence: TGTGCCAGCAGCGCGCCGCCGGGCCGTAGCACAGATACGCAGTATTTT. Amino acid sequence: CASSAPPGRSTDTQYF.

The chain is built from TRBV5-1 and TRBJ1-1; possible D gene TRBD1, 6 bases. This CDR3 spans 17 amino acids. Trimming took off 0 bases at V and 1 base at J, with 16 bases between the two ends. Looked up from germline, CDR1 is SGHRS and CDR2 is YFSETQ. CDR3 sequence reads: CASSLAVSGARNTEAFF. Here the CDR3 DNA reads TGCGCCAGCAGCTTGGCCGTATCAGGGGCCCGGAACACTGAAGCTTTCTTT.

The chain joins TRBV7-2 to TRBJ2-2, with 8 bases identical to TRBD2. Germline CDR1 SGHTA, CDR2 FQGNSA. The CDR3 contains 17 residues. Unmatched junction bases numbered 11, after V lost 5 bases and J lost 3 bases. The CDR3 sequence is CASSPTAAGAHTGELFF. DNA of the CDR3: TGTGCCAGCAGCCCTACGGCAGCGGGAGCCCACACCGGGGAGCTGTTTTTT.

This clone was seen a single time. CDR3 in DNA: TGTGCCGCCCGGGACAGGGGGTTTATTGAGCAGTTCTTC. It specifies CAARDRGFIEQFF. V is TRBV10-3 and J is TRBJ2-1; 11 nucleotides align to TRBD1. The germline gives CDR1 ENHRY, CDR2 SYGVKD. Trimming removed 11 bases from V and 9 bases from J; junction bases left unmatched: 9. The CDR3 totals 13 residues.

The rearrangement uses TRBV6-6 and TRBJ2-7, with unresolved D. CDR1 and CDR2 from the germline V gene are MNHNY and SVGAGI (reference sequence). V lost 2 bases, J lost 5 bases, and 4 bases lay in between. The CDR3 loop spans 11 amino acids. CDR3 residues: CASSYANEQYF. CDR3 bases: TGTGCCAGCAGTTACGCGAACGAGCAGTACTTC.

The chain is built from TRBV2 and TRBJ1-5; D might be TRBD1 (6 bases). The germline CDR1 and CDR2 sequences are SNHLY and FYNNEI. The CDR3 has 16 residues. Trimming shortened V by 0 bases and J by 4 bases, and 13 bases separated the two germline ends. CDR3 sequence: CASSEAGAGANQPQHF. The CDR3 DNA sequence: TGTGCCAGCAGTGAAGCGGGGGCAGGGGCTAATCAGCCCCAGCATTTT.

The chain uses TRBV27 and TRBJ1-5, with D tentatively TRBD1 (5 bases). This CDR3 is 14 amino acids long. Germline V gene lookup returns CDR1 MNHEY and CDR2 SMNVEV (reference sequence). The V and J ends lost 5 bases and 3 bases respectively, with 11 bases between them. The CDR3 loop is CASSPRQNNQPQHF. The CDR3 bases are TGTGCCAGCAGTCCCCGACAGAACAATCAGCCCCAGCATTTT.

This rearrangement joins TRBV9 to TRBJ1-5; a weak D match, TRBD1 (5 bases). V lost 4 bases and J 5 bases, leaving 7 bases between the germline ends. CDR1 is SGDLS and CDR2 is YYNGEE in the germline V gene. CDR3 length: 12 residues. This CDR3 is CASSLGDQPQHF. CDR3 coding DNA: TGTGCCAGCAGCCTGGGGGATCAGCCCCAGCATTTT.

The rearrangement joins TRBV9 to TRBJ2-2, with TRBD2 as a possible D gene (6 bases). The CDR3 sequence is 17 residues long. V was shortened by 0 bases and J by 2 bases, with 14 bases between the two germline ends. Per the germline V gene, CDR1 is SGDLS and CDR2 is YYNGEE. The CDR3 DNA follows: TGTGCCAGCAGCGTAGTTGGGACTTTAAAAAACACCGGGGAGCTGTTTTTT. It codes for CASSVVGTLKNTGELFF.

V is TRBV18 and J is TRBJ2-1; no clear D. V lost 4 bases and J lost 7, with 32 bases in between. Germline V gives CDR1 KGHSH, CDR2 LQKENI. The CDR3 has 20 residues. CDR3 sequence reads: CASSLRETLYGSPTRNEQFF. The CDR3 bases are TGTGCCAGCTCACTGCGCGAAACTTTATATGGGTCCCCTACCAGAAATGAGCAGTTCTTC.

The chain couples TRBV2 to TRBJ2-3; D gene uncertain. Per the germline V gene, CDR1 is SNHLY and CDR2 is FYNNEI. Trimming removed 3 bases at V and 3 bases at J, with 7 bases between. This CDR3 has 13 amino acids. This chain's CDR3 is CASSDWKTDTQYF. CDR3 nucleotides: TGTGCCAGCAGTGACTGGAAAACAGATACGCAGTATTTT. The variable domain in full, completed from reference TRBV2 and TRBJ2-3, reads EPEVTQTPSHQVTQMGQEVILRCVPISNHLYFYWYRQILGQKVEFLVSFYNNEISEKSEIFDDQFSVERPDGSNFTLKIRSTKLEDSAMYFCASSDWKTDTQYFGPGTRLTVL.

This clone came up once. This rearrangement joins TRBV9 to TRBJ1-3; D is uncertain. V was cut by 0 bases and J by 3 bases, with 16 bases left in between. Germline CDR1 is SGDLS and CDR2 is YYNGEE. The CDR3 totals 17 residues. The CDR3 bases are TGTGCCAGCAGCGTAGAATCGGCCAGGACTTATGGAAACACCATATATTTT. It specifies CASSVESARTYGNTIYF.

In its sample, this clone was seen once. The chain links TRBV28 to TRBJ2-2; 10 positions match TRBD1. The germline V gene has CDR1 MDHEN and CDR2 SYDVKM. The CDR3 length is 15 residues. V lost 6 bases, J lost 6 bases, and 7 bases stayed unmatched. CDR3 coding DNA: TGTGCCAGCAGCCTGACAGGGGGCCACCCCGGGGAGCTGTTTTTT. This encodes CASSLTGGHPGELFF.

The rearrangement joins TRBV5-1 to TRBJ2-3; D call uncertain. The CDR3 totals 18 residues. The germline gives CDR1 SGHRS, CDR2 YFSETQ. Trimming took 1 base from V and 3 from J, leaving 21 bases between them. CDR3 nucleotide sequence: TGCGCCAGCAGCTTGCCTTCGTTGGGTAGCCGAGTGACAGATACGCAGTATTTT. Its translation is CASSLPSLGSRVTDTQYF.

The chain has TRBV18 and TRBJ2-5; 7 bases are a match to TRBD2. The length of the CDR3 is 14 residues. V lost 3 bases to trimming and J lost 5 bases; unmatched junction nucleotides: 6. Germline-derived CDR1 and CDR2 are KGHSH and LQKENI. The chain's CDR3 is CASSPIGGGETQYF. Here the CDR3 DNA reads TGTGCCAGCTCACCGATCGGGGGAGGGGAGACCCAGTACTTC.

This clone has more than one count but fewer than ten. This chain joins TRBV19 and TRBJ2-7, with 13 positions matching TRBD2. The V gene's germline CDR1 is LNHDA and CDR2 SQIVND (reference sequence). The CDR3 is 18 amino acids. V shed 5 bases and J 0 bases; nucleotides not matched to a gene: 10. CDR3 sequence: CASSPRLAGGLGSYEQYF. CDR3 nucleotide sequence: TGTGCCAGTAGTCCCCGACTAGCGGGGGGCCTTGGCTCCTACGAGCAGTACTTC.

This chain uses TRBV7-2 with TRBJ1-2, with 7 bases identical to TRBD1. CDR3 size: 15 residues. Germline CDR1 reads SGHTA; CDR2 reads FQGNSA. Trimming at V came to 5 bases and at J to 4 bases, leaving 10 bases not matched to a gene. The DNA for the CDR3 is TGTGCCAGCAGCCCCCTACAGGGGTTAGGCTATGGCTACACCTTC. It yields the protein CASSPLQGLGYGYTF.